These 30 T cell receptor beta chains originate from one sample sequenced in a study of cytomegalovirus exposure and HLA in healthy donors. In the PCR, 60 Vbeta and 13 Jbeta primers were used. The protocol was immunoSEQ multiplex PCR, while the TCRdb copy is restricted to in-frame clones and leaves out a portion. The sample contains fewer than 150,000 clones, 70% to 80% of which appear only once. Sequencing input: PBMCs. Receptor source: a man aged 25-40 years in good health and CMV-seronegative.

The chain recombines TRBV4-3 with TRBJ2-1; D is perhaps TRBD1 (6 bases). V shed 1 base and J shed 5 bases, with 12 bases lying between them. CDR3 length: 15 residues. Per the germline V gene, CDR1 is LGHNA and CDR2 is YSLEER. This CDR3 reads CASSQADPGDNEQFF. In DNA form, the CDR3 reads TGCGCCAGCAGCCAAGCGGATCCAGGGGACAATGAGCAGTTCTTC.

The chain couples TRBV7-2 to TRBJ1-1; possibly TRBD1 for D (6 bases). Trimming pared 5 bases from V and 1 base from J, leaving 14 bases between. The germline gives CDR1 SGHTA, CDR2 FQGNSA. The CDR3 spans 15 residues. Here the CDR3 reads CASSLRQATNTEAFF. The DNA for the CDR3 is TGTGCCAGCAGCCTAAGACAGGCCACGAACACTGAAGCTTTCTTT.

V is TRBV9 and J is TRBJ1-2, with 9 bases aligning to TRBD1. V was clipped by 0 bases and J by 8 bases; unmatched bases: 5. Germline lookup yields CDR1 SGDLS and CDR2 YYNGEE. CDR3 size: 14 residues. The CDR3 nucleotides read TGTGCCAGCAGCGTAGGGGACAGGGTGACGGGCTACACCTTC. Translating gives CASSVGDRVTGYTF.

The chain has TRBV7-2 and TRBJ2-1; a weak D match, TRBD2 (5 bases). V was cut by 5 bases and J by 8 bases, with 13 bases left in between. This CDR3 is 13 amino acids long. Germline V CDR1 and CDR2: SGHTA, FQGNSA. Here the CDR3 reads CASSPGVMYEQFF. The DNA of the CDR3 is TGTGCCAGCAGCCCCGGGGTGATGTATGAGCAGTTCTTC. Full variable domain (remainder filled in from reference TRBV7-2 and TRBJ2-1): GAGVSQSPSNKVTEKGKDVELRCDPISGHTALYWYRQSLGQGLEFLIYFQGNSAPDKSGLPSDRFSAERTGGSVSTLTIQRTQQEDSAVYLCASSPGVMYEQFFGPGTRLTVL.

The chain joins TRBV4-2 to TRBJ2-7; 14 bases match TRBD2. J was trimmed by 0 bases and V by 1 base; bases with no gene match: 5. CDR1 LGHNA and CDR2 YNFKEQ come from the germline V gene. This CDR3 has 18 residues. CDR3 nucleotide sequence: TGTGCCAGCAGCCAAGGGAGACTAGCGGGAGGGGGCTCCTACGAGCAGTACTTC. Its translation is CASSQGRLAGGGSYEQYF.

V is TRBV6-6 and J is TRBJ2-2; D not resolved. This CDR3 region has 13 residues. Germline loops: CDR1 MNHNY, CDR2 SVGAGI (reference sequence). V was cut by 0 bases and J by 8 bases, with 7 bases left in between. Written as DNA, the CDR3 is TGTGCCAGCAGTTACTCTACCGGGGGGGAGCTGTTTTTT. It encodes CASSYSTGGELFF.

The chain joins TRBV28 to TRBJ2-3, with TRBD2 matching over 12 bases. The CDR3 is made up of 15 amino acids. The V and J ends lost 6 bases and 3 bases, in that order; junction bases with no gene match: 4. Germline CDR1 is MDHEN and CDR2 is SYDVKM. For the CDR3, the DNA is TGTGCCAGCAGACAACTAGCGGGGGGAACAGATACGCAGTATTTT. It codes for CASRQLAGGTDTQYF.

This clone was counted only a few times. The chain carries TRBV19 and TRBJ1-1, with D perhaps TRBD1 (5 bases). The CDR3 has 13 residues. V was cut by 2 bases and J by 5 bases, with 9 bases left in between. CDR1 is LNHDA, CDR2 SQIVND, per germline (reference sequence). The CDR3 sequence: CASSITGGTEAFF. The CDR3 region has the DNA TGTGCCAGTAGTATAACCGGGGGTACTGAAGCTTTCTTT.

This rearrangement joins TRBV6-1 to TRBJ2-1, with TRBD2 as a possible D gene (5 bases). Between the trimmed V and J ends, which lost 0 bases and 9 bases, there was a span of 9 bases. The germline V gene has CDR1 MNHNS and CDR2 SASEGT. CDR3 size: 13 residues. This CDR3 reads CASSEAGGREQFF. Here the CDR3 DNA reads TGTGCCAGCAGTGAAGCCGGAGGTCGTGAGCAGTTCTTC.

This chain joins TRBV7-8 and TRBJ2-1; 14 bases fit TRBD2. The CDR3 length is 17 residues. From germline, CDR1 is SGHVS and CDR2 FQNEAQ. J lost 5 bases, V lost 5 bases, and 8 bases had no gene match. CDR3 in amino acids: CASSRLAGGRPHNEQFF. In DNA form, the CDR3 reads TGTGCCAGCAGCAGACTAGCGGGGGGGCGTCCCCACAATGAGCAGTTCTTC.

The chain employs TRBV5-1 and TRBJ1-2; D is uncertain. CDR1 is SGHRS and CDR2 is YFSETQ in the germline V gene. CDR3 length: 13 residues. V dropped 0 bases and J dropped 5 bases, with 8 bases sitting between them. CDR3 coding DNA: TGCGCCAGCAGCTTGGAACAGATATATGGCTACACCTTC. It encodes CASSLEQIYGYTF. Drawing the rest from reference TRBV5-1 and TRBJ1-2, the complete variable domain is KAGVTQTPRYLIKTRGQQVTLSCSPISGHRSVSWYQQTPGQGLQFLFEYFSETQRNKGNFPGRFSGRQFSNSRSEMNVSTLELGDSALYLCASSLEQIYGYTFGSGTRLTVV.

The CDR3: CASSYSGQTNYEQYF. In DNA form, the CDR3 reads TGTGCCAGCAGTTACTCGGGTCAGACAAACTACGAGCAGTACTTC. The V gene is TRBV6-5, the J gene TRBJ2-7; D is unresolved. V lost 0 bases, J lost 3 bases, and 12 bases lay in between. The germline gives CDR1 MNHEY, CDR2 SVGAGI. This CDR3 is 15 amino acids long.

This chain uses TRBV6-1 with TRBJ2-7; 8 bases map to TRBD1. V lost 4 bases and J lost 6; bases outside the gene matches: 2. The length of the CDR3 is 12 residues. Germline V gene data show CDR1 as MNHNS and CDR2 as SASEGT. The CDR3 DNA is TGTGCCAGCAGTGCTACAGGGGGCGAGCAGTACTTC. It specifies CASSATGGEQYF.

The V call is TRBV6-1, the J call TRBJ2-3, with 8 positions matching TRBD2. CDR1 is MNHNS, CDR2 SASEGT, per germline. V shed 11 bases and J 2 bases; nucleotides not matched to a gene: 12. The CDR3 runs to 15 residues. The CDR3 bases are TGTGCCGCCCTACGGGGGGGTAGGAACACAGATACGCAGTATTTT. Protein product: CAALRGGRNTDTQYF.

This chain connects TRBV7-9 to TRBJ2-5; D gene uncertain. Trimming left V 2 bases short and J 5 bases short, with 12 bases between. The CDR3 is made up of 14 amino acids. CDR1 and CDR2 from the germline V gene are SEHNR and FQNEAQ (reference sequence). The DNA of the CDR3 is TGTGCCAGCAGCTTAATAGTCGGAGTCGAGACCCAGTACTTC. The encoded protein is CASSLIVGVETQYF.

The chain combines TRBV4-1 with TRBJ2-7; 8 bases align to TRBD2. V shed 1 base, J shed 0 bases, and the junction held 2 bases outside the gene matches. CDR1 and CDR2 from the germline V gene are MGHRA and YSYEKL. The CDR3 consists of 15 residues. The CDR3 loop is CASSQGTSSSYEQYF. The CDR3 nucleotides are TGCGCCAGCAGCCAAGGGACTAGCAGCTCCTACGAGCAGTACTTC.

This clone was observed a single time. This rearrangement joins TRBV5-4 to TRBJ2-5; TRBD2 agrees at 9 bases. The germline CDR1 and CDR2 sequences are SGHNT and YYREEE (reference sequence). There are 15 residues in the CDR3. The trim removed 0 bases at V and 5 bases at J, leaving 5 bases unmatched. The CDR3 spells CASSLVAGEGETQYF. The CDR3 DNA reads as TGTGCCAGCAGCTTGGTAGCGGGGGAAGGGGAGACCCAGTACTTC. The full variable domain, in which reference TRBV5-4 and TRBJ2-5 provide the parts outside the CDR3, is ETGVTQSPTHLIKTRGQQVTLRCSSQSGHNTVSWYQQALGQGPQFIFQYYREEENGRGNFPPRFSGLQFPNYSSELNVNALELDDSALYLCASSLVAGEGETQYFGPGTRLLVL.

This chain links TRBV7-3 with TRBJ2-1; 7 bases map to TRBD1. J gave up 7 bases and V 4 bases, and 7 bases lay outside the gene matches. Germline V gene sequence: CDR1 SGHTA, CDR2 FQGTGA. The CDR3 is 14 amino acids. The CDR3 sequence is CASSSWTGNNEQFF. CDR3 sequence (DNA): TGTGCCAGCAGCTCATGGACAGGAAATAATGAGCAGTTCTTC.

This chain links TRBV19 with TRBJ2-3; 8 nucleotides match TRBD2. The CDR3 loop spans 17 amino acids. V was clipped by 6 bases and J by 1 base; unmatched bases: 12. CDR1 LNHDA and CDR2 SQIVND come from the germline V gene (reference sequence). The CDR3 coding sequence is TGTGCCAGTAGAAGAGCGGGAGCAGGTTTTGGCACAGATACGCAGTATTTT. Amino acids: CASRRAGAGFGTDTQYF.

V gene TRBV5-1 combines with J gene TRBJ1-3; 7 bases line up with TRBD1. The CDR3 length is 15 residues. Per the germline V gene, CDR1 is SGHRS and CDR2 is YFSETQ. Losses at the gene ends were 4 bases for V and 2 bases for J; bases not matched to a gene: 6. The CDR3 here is CASSIGQAAGNTIYF. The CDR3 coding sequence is TGCGCCAGCAGCATAGGACAGGCGGCTGGAAACACCATATATTTT.

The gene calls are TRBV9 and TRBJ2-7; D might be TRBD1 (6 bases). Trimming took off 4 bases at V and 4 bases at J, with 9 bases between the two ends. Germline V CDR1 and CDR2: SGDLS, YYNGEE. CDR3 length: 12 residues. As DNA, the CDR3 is TGTGCCAGCAGCTTCACAGGGTACGAGCAGTACTTC. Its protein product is CASSFTGYEQYF.

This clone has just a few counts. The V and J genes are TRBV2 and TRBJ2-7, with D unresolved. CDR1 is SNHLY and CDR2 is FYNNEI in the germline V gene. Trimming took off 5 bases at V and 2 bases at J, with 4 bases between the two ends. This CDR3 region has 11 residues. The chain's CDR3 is CASSITYEQYF. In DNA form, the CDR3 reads TGTGCCAGCAGTATCACCTACGAGCAGTACTTC.

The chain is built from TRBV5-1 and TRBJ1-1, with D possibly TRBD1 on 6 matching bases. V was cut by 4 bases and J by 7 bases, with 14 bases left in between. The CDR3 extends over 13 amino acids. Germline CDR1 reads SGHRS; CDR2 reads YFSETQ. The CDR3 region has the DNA TGCGCCAGCAGCGTCAGGGGAACGGGTGAAGCTTTCTTT. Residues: CASSVRGTGEAFF.

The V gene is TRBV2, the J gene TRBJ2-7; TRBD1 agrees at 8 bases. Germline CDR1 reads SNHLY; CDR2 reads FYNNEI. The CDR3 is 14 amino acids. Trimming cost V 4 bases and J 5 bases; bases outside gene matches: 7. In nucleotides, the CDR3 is TGTGCCAGCAGTGGGACAGGGATTGGAGACGAGCAGTACTTC. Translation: CASSGTGIGDEQYF.

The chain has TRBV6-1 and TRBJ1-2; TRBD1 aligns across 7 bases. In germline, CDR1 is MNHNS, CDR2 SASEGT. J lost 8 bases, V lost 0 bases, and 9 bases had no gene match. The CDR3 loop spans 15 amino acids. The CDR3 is CASSEALDRPRGYTF. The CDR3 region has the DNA TGTGCCAGCAGTGAAGCGCTGGACAGGCCCCGGGGCTACACCTTC.

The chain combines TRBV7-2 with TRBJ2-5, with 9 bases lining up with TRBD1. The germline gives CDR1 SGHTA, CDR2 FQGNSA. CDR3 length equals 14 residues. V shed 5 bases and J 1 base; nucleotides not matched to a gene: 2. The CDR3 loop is CASSLTGGQETQYF. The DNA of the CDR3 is TGTGCCAGCAGCCTGACAGGGGGCCAAGAGACCCAGTACTTC.

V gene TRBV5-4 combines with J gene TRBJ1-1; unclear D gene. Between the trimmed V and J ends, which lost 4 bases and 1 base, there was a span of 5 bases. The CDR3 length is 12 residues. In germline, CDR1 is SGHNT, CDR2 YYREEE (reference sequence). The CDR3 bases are TGTGCCAGCAGCCTGAGGAACACTGAAGCTTTCTTT. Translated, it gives CASSLRNTEAFF. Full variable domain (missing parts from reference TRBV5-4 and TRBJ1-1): ETGVTQSPTHLIKTRGQQVTLRCSSQSGHNTVSWYQQALGQGPQFIFQYYREEENGRGNFPPRFSGLQFPNYSSELNVNALELDDSALYLCASSLRNTEAFFGQGTRLTVV.

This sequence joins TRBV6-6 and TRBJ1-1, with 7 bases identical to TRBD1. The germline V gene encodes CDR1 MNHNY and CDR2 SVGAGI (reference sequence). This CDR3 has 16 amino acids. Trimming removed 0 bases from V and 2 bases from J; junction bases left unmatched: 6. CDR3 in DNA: TGTGCCAGCAGTTACTCGAGGGACAGAGTTAACACTGAAGCTTTCTTT. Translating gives CASSYSRDRVNTEAFF.

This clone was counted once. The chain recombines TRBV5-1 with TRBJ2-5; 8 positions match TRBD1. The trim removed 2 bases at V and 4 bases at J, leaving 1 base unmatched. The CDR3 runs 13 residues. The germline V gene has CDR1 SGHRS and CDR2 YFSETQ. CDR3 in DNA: TGCGCCAGCAGCTTAACAGGGGGAGAGACCCAGTACTTC. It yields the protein CASSLTGGETQYF. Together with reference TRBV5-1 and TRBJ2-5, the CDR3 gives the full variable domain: KAGVTQTPRYLIKTRGQQVTLSCSPISGHRSVSWYQQTPGQGLQFLFEYFSETQRNKGNFPGRFSGRQFSNSRSEMNVSTLELGDSALYLCASSLTGGETQYFGPGTRLLVL.

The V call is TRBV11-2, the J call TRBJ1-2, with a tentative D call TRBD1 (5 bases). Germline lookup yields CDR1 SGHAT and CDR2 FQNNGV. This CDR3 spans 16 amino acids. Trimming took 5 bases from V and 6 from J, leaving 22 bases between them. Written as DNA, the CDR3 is TGTGCCAGCAGCGCCCCGGGGGACCCGGATATAAATGGCTACACCTTC. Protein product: CASSAPGDPDINGYTF.